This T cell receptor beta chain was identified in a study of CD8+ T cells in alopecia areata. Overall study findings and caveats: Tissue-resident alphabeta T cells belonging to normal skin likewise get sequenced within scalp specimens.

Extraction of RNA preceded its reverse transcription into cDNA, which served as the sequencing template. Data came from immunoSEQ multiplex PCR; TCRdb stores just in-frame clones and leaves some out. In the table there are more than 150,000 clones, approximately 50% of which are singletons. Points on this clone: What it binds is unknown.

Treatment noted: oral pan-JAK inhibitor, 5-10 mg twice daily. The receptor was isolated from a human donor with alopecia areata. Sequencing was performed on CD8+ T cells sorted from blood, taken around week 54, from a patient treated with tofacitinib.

The CDR3 sequence is CSVEDEGFPLYNEQFF. In nucleotides, the CDR3 is TGCAGCGTTGAAGATGAGGGGTTTCCCCTGTACAATGAGCAGTTCTTC. This chain uses TRBV29-1 with TRBJ2-1, with D tentatively TRBD1 or TRBD2 (5 bases each). Germline lookup yields CDR1 SQVTM and CDR2 ANQGSEA. The length of the CDR3 is 16 residues. Trimming removed 0 bases at V and 4 bases at J, with 16 bases between.